The clone carrying this T cell receptor (beta chain) has a handful of counts. Its antigen is unknown. Naivety among CD8 cells was defined by CD45RO negativity and positive CCR7 selection, thereby excluding terminally differentiated effector memory CD45RA+ cells. Sequenced by immunoSEQ multiplex PCR; TCRdb stores in-frame clones only, minus some. Of some 1,900,000 clones detected, approximately 94% appear once; the ten largest clones hold 1.2%. This record belongs to a study of shared clonotypes between healthy human individuals. Whole-study results and caveats: In contrast to clonotypes shared by all four donors, non-shared clonotypes had lower generation probabilities. Generally, naive subsets came out with larger estimated richness than memory subsets.

The CDR3 totals 15 residues. V was clipped by 6 bases and J by 5 bases, with 14 bases between them. Germline CDR1 reads MGHDK; CDR2 reads SYGVNS. The sequence was obtained from a man between 18 and 29 years old in good health. Sequencing used naive CD8+ T cells sorted from blood. V and J are TRBV25-1 and TRBJ1-6; weak D call: TRBD1 (5 bases). The CDR3, as DNA: TGTGCCAGCAGCAACCGGGACGGACATAATTCACCCCTCCACTTT. Its protein product is CASSNRDGHNSPLHF.